Below are 28 T cell receptor beta chains sequenced from a single sample in a study of OX40 agonist ivuxolimab in advanced cancers. Measured with immunoSEQ multiplex PCR; TCRdb has only the in-frame clones, and not every one. The sample yields tens of thousands of clones, around 89% seen once. The source was CD4+ or CD8+ T cells sorted from blood, collected in a trial of the OX40 agonist ivuxolimab. Receptors were obtained from an adult with an advanced solid tumor such as melanoma, head and neck, liver or kidney cancer.

V gene TRBV7-9 combines with J gene TRBJ2-2; the D is unclear. The CDR3 covers 16 residues. With 1 base removed from V and 5 bases from J, the gap between germline ends came to 14 bases. Germline V gene lookup returns CDR1 SEHNR and CDR2 FQNEAQ (reference sequence). The DNA for the CDR3 is TGTGCCAGCAGCTTAGTGGCGGACCGAACGACCGGGGAGCTGTTTTTT. Translation gives CASSLVADRTTGELFF.

CDR3 amino acids: CASRTFLNNQPQHF. In nucleotides, the CDR3 is TGTGCCAGCAGGACCTTTCTGAACAATCAGCCCCAGCATTTT. The chain joins TRBV6-5 to TRBJ1-5; D remains unclear. Per germline, CDR1 MNHEY and CDR2 SVGAGI. Trimming took 6 bases from V and 3 from J, leaving 12 bases between them. The CDR3 contains 14 residues.

The rearrangement links TRBV28 to TRBJ1-5; the D gene is possibly TRBD1 (5 bases). CDR1 and CDR2 (germline): MDHEN, SYDVKM. There are 14 residues in the CDR3. Trimming left V 4 bases short and J 5 bases short, with 12 bases between. The CDR3 DNA reads TGTGCCAGCAGTTCCTTATCAGGGTATCAGCCCCAGCATTTT. It encodes CASSSLSGYQPQHF.

The chain joins TRBV6-5 to TRBJ2-3, with D hard to call. V was shortened by 2 bases and J by 1 base, with 10 bases between the two germline ends. This CDR3 comprises 15 residues. CDR1 is MNHEY, CDR2 SVGAGI, per germline. The CDR3 region has the DNA TGTGCCAGCAGTTACACTAACCACCGCACAGATACGCAGTATTTT. Translated: CASSYTNHRTDTQYF.

The CDR3 coding sequence is TGTGCCAGCAGCTTGGTTGGGGTAGGAGAAAAACTGTTTTTT. Amino acids: CASSLVGVGEKLFF. The chain uses TRBV5-8 and TRBJ1-4; D gene uncertain. Germline V CDR1 and CDR2: SGHTS, YDEGEE. V gave up 0 bases and J gave up 8 bases, with 11 bases separating them. The CDR3 extends over 14 amino acids.

The rearrangement links TRBV5-1 to TRBJ2-7; 12 bases fit TRBD2. Trimming took 1 base from V and 3 from J; bases not matched to a gene: 2. The CDR3 consists of 15 residues. The germline gives CDR1 SGHRS, CDR2 YFSETQ. Here the CDR3 DNA reads TGCGCCAGCAGCTTGTCGACTAGCGGGAGCTACGAGCAGTACTTC. As protein: CASSLSTSGSYEQYF.

Notes on this clone: At one end the junction does not follow the germline gene, possibly because of a read error. The V gene is TRBV10-3, the J gene TRBJ1-1; TRBD1 might be the D (5 bases). CDR1 is ENHRY, CDR2 SYGVKD, per germline. This CDR3 is built from 14 residues. The CDR3 sequence: CASSVDSRGTEAFF. The CDR3 DNA reads as TGTGCCAGCAGTGTCGACAGCCGCGGCACTGAAGCTTTCTTT.

The CDR3 here is CASSPYQETQYF. The CDR3 DNA reads as TGCGCCAGCAGCCCCTATCAAGAGACCCAGTACTTC. The rearrangement links TRBV4-1 to TRBJ2-5, with unresolved D. V was clipped by 4 bases and J by 2 bases, with 5 bases between them. This CDR3 is built from 12 residues. Per the germline V gene, CDR1 is MGHRA and CDR2 is YSYEKL.

DNA of the CDR3: TGTGCCAGCAGACCCCCGTGGAGGGGGAGAGAGACCCAGTACTTC. It is translated as CASRPPWRGRETQYF. This chain uses TRBV28 with TRBJ2-5, with D perhaps given as TRBD1 or TRBD2 (6 bases each). The CDR3 covers 15 residues. Trimming removed 6 bases at V and 4 bases at J, with 18 bases between. Germline values: CDR1 MDHEN, CDR2 SYDVKM.

This chain connects TRBV5-6 to TRBJ2-1; weak D call: TRBD2 (6 bases). Trimming removed 2 bases from V and 4 bases from J, with 13 bases in between. The CDR3 covers 15 residues. The germline V gene encodes CDR1 SGHDT and CDR2 YYEEEE. The CDR3 bases are TGTGCCAGCAGCTTCGCGGGGTCAAGGTACAATGAGCAGTTCTTC. Translation gives CASSFAGSRYNEQFF.

The rearrangement links TRBV7-6 to TRBJ2-5; tentative D call: TRBD2 (5 bases). Per the germline V gene, CDR1 is SGHVS and CDR2 is FNYEAQ. V was trimmed by 5 bases and J by 3 bases, leaving 10 bases between them. The CDR3 is 13 residues long. The CDR3, as DNA: TGTGCCAGCAGCCCCCGACTAAAAGAGACCCAGTACTTC. Translating it yields CASSPRLKETQYF.

Judged by abundance, this clone is medium-sized. The J gene is TRBJ2-5, the V gene TRBV4-2; the D gene is possibly TRBD2 (6 bases). Germline V lookup: CDR1 LGHNA, CDR2 YNFKEQ. The CDR3 contains 15 residues. Trimming took off 0 bases at V and 3 bases at J, with 11 bases between the two ends. The DNA for the CDR3 is TGTGCCAGCAGCCAAGATCGCACGGGGGAAGAGACCCAGTACTTC. Translation gives CASSQDRTGEETQYF.

The V call is TRBV30, the J call TRBJ2-1; 10 bases map to TRBD2. Trimming removed 4 bases from V and 3 bases from J; junction bases left unmatched: 6. From germline, CDR1 is GTSNPN and CDR2 SVGIG (reference sequence). The length of the CDR3 is 15 residues. CDR3 nucleotides: TGTGCCTGGACTAGCGGGAGAGCCTTCTACAATGAGCAGTTCTTC. This translates into CAWTSGRAFYNEQFF.

This chain joins TRBV29-1 and TRBJ2-2, with 8 bases fitting TRBD2. In germline, CDR1 is SQVTM, CDR2 ANQGSEA. V was clipped by 4 bases and J by 2 bases; unmatched bases: 6. There are 15 residues in the CDR3. CDR3 protein: CSVVAAGVNTGELFF. As DNA, the CDR3 is TGCAGCGTTGTGGCAGCGGGAGTCAACACCGGGGAGCTGTTTTTT.

V and J are TRBV16 and TRBJ2-6; 9 bases line up with TRBD2. Germline CDR1 and CDR2: KGHSY and FQNENV. The CDR3 has 18 residues. The trim removed 0 bases at V and 0 bases at J, leaving 3 bases unmatched. The DNA of the CDR3 is TGTGCCAGCAGCCAATCAAGGCGGGGGGGCTCTGGGGCCAACGTCCTGACTTTC. It translates to CASSQSRRGGSGANVLTF.

The chain recombines TRBV11-1 with TRBJ2-2, with 11 bases that match TRBD1. V lost 7 bases, J lost 4 bases, and 5 bases stayed unmatched. The CDR3 has 15 residues. Germline CDR1 and CDR2: SGHAT and FQDESV (reference sequence). The CDR3, as DNA: TGTGCCAGCACCTTGGACAGGGGGCGCACCGGGGAGCTGTTTTTT. The encoded protein is CASTLDRGRTGELFF. Complete variable domain (other parts from reference TRBV11-1 and TRBJ2-2): EAEVAQSPRYKITEKSQAVAFWCDPISGHATLYWYRQILGQGPELLVQFQDESVVDDSQLPKDRFSAERLKGVDSTLKIQPAELGDSAMYLCASTLDRGRTGELFFGEGSRLTVL.

This chain joins TRBV4-1 and TRBJ2-5; 8 nucleotides line up with TRBD2. V was clipped by 0 bases and J by 4 bases; unmatched bases: 4. Per germline, CDR1 MGHRA and CDR2 YSYEKL. The CDR3 totals 15 residues. CDR3 sequence: CASSQDGAGGETQYF. CDR3 in DNA: TGCGCCAGCAGCCAAGATGGGGCGGGAGGAGAGACCCAGTACTTC.

The genes are TRBV2 and TRBJ1-5; D uncertain. The CDR3 is 12 amino acids. V lost 4 bases, J lost 8 bases, and 9 bases lay in between. Germline V gene lookup returns CDR1 SNHLY and CDR2 FYNNEI. The CDR3 DNA reads TGTGCCAGCAGTGTTGTGAAGGAGCCCCAGCATTTT. Its protein is CASSVVKEPQHF.

J is TRBJ1-1 and V is TRBV6-6; TRBD1 might be the D (5 bases). Germline V gives CDR1 MNHNY, CDR2 SVGAGI (reference sequence). The CDR3 sequence is 14 residues long. V shed 0 bases and J shed 2 bases, with 7 bases lying between them. CDR3 coding DNA: TGTGCCAGCAGTTACTCGACAGCAAACACTGAAGCTTTCTTT. It yields the protein CASSYSTANTEAFF.

The chain recombines TRBV7-9 with TRBJ1-5; D might be TRBD1 (5 bases). With 3 bases removed from V and 5 bases from J, the gap between germline ends came to 11 bases. The CDR3 contains 14 residues. From germline, CDR1 is SEHNR and CDR2 FQNEAQ (reference sequence). Here the CDR3 reads CASSLGSGYQPQHF. DNA of the CDR3: TGTGCCAGCAGCTTGGGTTCAGGGTATCAGCCCCAGCATTTT.

A single count supports this clone. The V and J genes are TRBV7-2 and TRBJ1-4; D remains ambiguous. The ends were cut back, 6 bases at V and 14 bases at J, with 16 bases in the middle. Germline loops: CDR1 SGHTA, CDR2 FQGNSA. The CDR3 runs to 12 residues. The CDR3 DNA follows: TGTGCCAGCAGTCGGGCTGCGGGAGTTCTGTTTTTT. Amino acid sequence: CASSRAAGVLFF.

The CDR3 region is CASSRAPSGRSAGANVLTF. Written as DNA, the CDR3 is TGTGCCAGCAGTAGAGCCCCTAGCGGGAGGAGCGCTGGGGCCAACGTCCTGACTTTC. The chain links TRBV6-4 to TRBJ2-6; 11 nucleotides align to TRBD2. The CDR3 spans 19 residues. Germline V gene data show CDR1 as MRHNA and CDR2 as SNTAGT. Trimming at V came to 5 bases and at J to 2 bases, leaving 11 bases not matched to a gene.

This clone occurred once. The V gene is TRBV2, the J gene TRBJ1-2; D ambiguous. The V gene lost 8 bases and the J gene lost 3 bases, with 7 bases spanning the gap. This CDR3 region has 11 residues. CDR1 and CDR2 (germline): SNHLY, FYNNEI. CDR3 sequence: CASGRHYGYTF. In nucleotides, the CDR3 is TGTGCCAGCGGGAGGCACTATGGCTACACCTTC.

The chain links TRBV5-1 to TRBJ1-1; the match to TRBD1 covers 9 bases. The V gene's germline CDR1 is SGHRS and CDR2 YFSETQ. V lost 4 bases to trimming and J lost 2 bases; unmatched junction nucleotides: 9. This CDR3 is 16 amino acids long. DNA of the CDR3: TGCGCCAGCAGCGTGGACAGGGGTCTAATAAACACTGAAGCTTTCTTT. Protein product: CASSVDRGLINTEAFF. Using reference TRBV5-1 and TRBJ1-1 for the parts outside the CDR3, the full variable domain is KAGVTQTPRYLIKTRGQQVTLSCSPISGHRSVSWYQQTPGQGLQFLFEYFSETQRNKGNFPGRFSGRQFSNSRSEMNVSTLELGDSALYLCASSVDRGLINTEAFFGQGTRLTVV.

The gene calls are TRBV18 and TRBJ2-3; D ambiguous. The germline V gene has CDR1 KGHSH and CDR2 LQKENI. The length of the CDR3 is 13 residues. Trimming removed 6 bases from V and 2 bases from J, with 9 bases in between. CDR3 in amino acids: CASSKLSTDTQYF. As DNA, the CDR3 is TGTGCCAGCTCGAAACTCTCCACAGATACGCAGTATTTT.

This chain uses TRBV25-1 with TRBJ2-7; 9 positions match TRBD2. V shed 1 base and J 2 bases; nucleotides not matched to a gene: 3. The CDR3 totals 15 residues. Germline assignment: CDR1 MGHDK and CDR2 SYGVNS. Here the CDR3 reads CASSELTSGTYEQYF. CDR3 sequence (DNA): TGTGCCAGCAGTGAATTGACTAGCGGAACCTACGAGCAGTACTTC.

This chain uses TRBV7-9 with TRBJ1-1; D unclear. V dropped 3 bases and J dropped 1 base, with 9 bases sitting between them. The germline gives CDR1 SEHNR, CDR2 FQNEAQ (reference sequence). CDR3 length equals 14 residues. This CDR3 is CASSFLGENTEAFF. DNA for the CDR3: TGTGCCAGCAGCTTTCTCGGGGAGAACACTGAAGCTTTCTTT. The whole variable domain, remainder taken from reference TRBV7-9 and TRBJ1-1, is DTGVSQNPRHKITKRGQNVTFRCDPISEHNRLYWYRQTLGQGPEFLTYFQNEAQLEKSRLLSDRFSAERPKGSFSTLEIQRTEQGDSAMYLCASSFLGENTEAFFGQGTRLTVV.

The chain joins TRBV19 to TRBJ1-1; 8 bases map to TRBD1. The CDR3 runs 15 residues. With 1 base clipped from V and 5 bases from J, the junction kept 6 bases outside the gene matches. Germline V lookup: CDR1 LNHDA, CDR2 SQIVND (reference sequence). CDR3 region: CASSIVPGGRTEAFF. The CDR3, as DNA: TGTGCCAGTAGTATAGTCCCAGGGGGCAGGACTGAAGCTTTCTTT.